Below are 25 T cell receptor beta chains sequenced from a single sample in a study of blood T cell repertoires in COVID-19. Repertoires were generated with immunoSEQ multiplex PCR, while TCRdb's copy carries only in-frame clones and drops some. Altogether 200,000 to 250,000 clones are present, roughly 89% being singletons, with the ten largest covering 3% to 4.5%. Sequencing input: PBMCs or T cells enriched from blood (not recorded which). The receptors originated from a woman between 40 and 55 years old with acute COVID-19.

V gene TRBV5-6 combines with J gene TRBJ2-7; 8 nucleotides line up with TRBD1. The germline CDR1 and CDR2 sequences are SGHDT and YYEEEE. J gave up 7 bases and V 1 base, and 10 bases lay outside the gene matches. The CDR3 contains 15 residues. Here the CDR3 DNA reads TGTGCCAGCAGCTTGATCGCAGGGGGCCACCCGGAGCAGTACTTC. The encoded protein is CASSLIAGGHPEQYF.

This clone showed up just a few times. The gene calls are TRBV19 and TRBJ1-1; D may be TRBD1 (5 bases). V was trimmed by 7 bases and J by 4 bases, leaving 19 bases between them. Germline V CDR1 and CDR2: LNHDA, SQIVND (reference sequence). CDR3 size: 15 residues. The CDR3, as DNA: TGTGCCAGTATTGACCCGGGACTCAGGTTCACTGAAGCTTTCTTT. Amino acid sequence: CASIDPGLRFTEAFF.

For the CDR3, the DNA is TGTGCCAGCAGTGAATTGCGGGGTGGAGGCGGCTACACCTTC. Its translation: CASSELRGGGGYTF. J is TRBJ1-2 and V is TRBV6-1; D gene unclear. The CDR3 spans 14 residues. Germline assignment: CDR1 MNHNS and CDR2 SASEGT. V was clipped by 2 bases and J by 8 bases, with 15 bases between them.

The chain carries TRBV7-9 and TRBJ2-1; 9 nucleotides agree with TRBD1. With V trimmed by 4 bases and J by 6 bases, 13 bases remained unmatched. Germline CDR1 reads SEHNR; CDR2 reads FQNEAQ (reference sequence). The CDR3 has 17 residues. DNA of the CDR3: TGTGCCAGCAGCTCCTGGGGACAGGGTCGTTCTCGCAATGAGCAGTTCTTC. This encodes CASSSWGQGRSRNEQFF.

This clone was recorded only once. This chain links TRBV19 with TRBJ1-2, with TRBD1 matching over 10 bases. This CDR3 has 15 amino acids. The trim removed 2 bases at V and 4 bases at J, leaving 4 bases unmatched. Germline V gives CDR1 LNHDA, CDR2 SQIVND (reference sequence). CDR3 bases: TGTGCCAGTAGTATATCCGGACAGGGGGGCTATGGCTACACCTTC. Amino acids: CASSISGQGGYGYTF. The variable domain in full, completed from reference TRBV19 and TRBJ1-2, reads DGGITQSPKYLFRKEGQNVTLSCEQNLNHDAMYWYRQDPGQGLRLIYYSQIVNDFQKGDIAEGYSVSREKKESFPLTVTSAQKNPTAFYLCASSISGQGGYGYTFGSGTRLTVV.

V is TRBV19 and J is TRBJ1-5; 10 bases fit TRBD1. The CDR3 has 16 amino acids. V dropped 5 bases and J dropped 1; count of bases not matched to a gene: 5. The germline V gene encodes CDR1 LNHDA and CDR2 SQIVND (reference sequence). The DNA for the CDR3 is TGTGCCAGTAGTGACAGGGGGCGCAGGAGCAATCAGCCCCAGCATTTT. Translating it yields CASSDRGRRSNQPQHF.

V and J are TRBV19 and TRBJ2-4; possibly TRBD1 for D (5 bases). This CDR3 spans 14 amino acids. CDR1 is LNHDA and CDR2 is SQIVND in the germline V gene (reference sequence). V was trimmed by 3 bases and J by 9 bases, leaving 15 bases between them. CDR3 residues: CASSIPAGLSIQYF. The CDR3 region has the DNA TGTGCCAGTAGTATCCCCGCAGGGCTGAGCATTCAGTACTTC.

The chain recombines TRBV7-2 with TRBJ1-2, with D perhaps TRBD1 (6 bases). This CDR3 has 13 residues. Germline CDR1 SGHTA, CDR2 FQGNSA. V shed 3 bases and J shed 8 bases, with 13 bases lying between them. The CDR3 region is CASSLRTDKGYTF. In nucleotides, the CDR3 is TGTGCCAGCAGCTTGAGGACAGACAAAGGCTACACCTTC.

The chain carries TRBV7-2 and TRBJ1-1; tentative D call: TRBD1 (5 bases). V was pared by 4 bases and J by 1 base, with 7 bases between. This CDR3 is 13 amino acids long. Germline CDR1 and CDR2: SGHTA and FQGNSA. The CDR3 loop is CASSSTGNTEAFF. The CDR3 region has the DNA TGTGCCAGCAGCTCCACAGGGAACACTGAAGCTTTCTTT.

The rearrangement links TRBV7-8 to TRBJ1-4; 7 nucleotides agree with TRBD1. J gave up 4 bases and V 5 bases, and 16 bases lay outside the gene matches. Germline assignment: CDR1 SGHVS and CDR2 FQNEAQ. The CDR3 runs 18 residues. The CDR3 sequence is CASSPRRFPGQYNEKLFF. The DNA for the CDR3 is TGTGCCAGCAGCCCGCGCAGATTTCCGGGACAGTATAATGAAAAACTGTTTTTT.

J is TRBJ1-5 and V is TRBV9; D remains ambiguous. Germline values: CDR1 SGDLS, CDR2 YYNGEE. V lost 0 bases, J lost 0 bases, and 7 bases lay in between. The CDR3 contains 15 residues. CDR3 sequence reads: CASSVGVSSNQPQHF. The CDR3 bases are TGTGCCAGCAGCGTAGGTGTCTCTAGCAATCAGCCCCAGCATTTT. The whole variable domain, filled in from reference TRBV9 and TRBJ1-5, reads DSGVTQTPKHLITATGQRVTLRCSPRSGDLSVYWYQQSLDQGLQFLIQYYNGEERAKGNILERFSAQQFPDLHSELNLSSLELGDSALYFCASSVGVSSNQPQHFGDGTRLSIL.

The CDR3: CASSQTTSSGNTIYF. The CDR3, as DNA: TGTGCCAGCAGCCAGACAACTAGCTCTGGAAACACCATATATTTT. The J gene is TRBJ1-3, the V gene TRBV4-2, with D unclear. The CDR3 has 15 residues. Trimming shortened V by 3 bases and J by 0 bases, and 9 bases separated the two germline ends. Germline V CDR1 and CDR2: LGHNA, YNFKEQ.

The chain joins TRBV7-8 to TRBJ2-2; D uncertain. CDR1 SGHVS and CDR2 FQNEAQ come from the germline V gene. The CDR3 is made up of 14 amino acids. V was trimmed by 5 bases and J by 0 bases, leaving 7 bases between them. CDR3 DNA sequence: TGTGCCAGCAGCGGCCAGGCGAACACCGGGGAGCTGTTTTTT. This encodes CASSGQANTGELFF.

In this sample, this clone turned up many times. The chain recombines TRBV29-1 with TRBJ1-1; no reliable D call. This CDR3 region has 13 residues. Trimming took 2 bases from V and 0 from J, leaving 7 bases between them. Germline V CDR1 and CDR2: SQVTM, ANQGSEA. The DNA of the CDR3 is TGCAGCGTTGAAATGTCCTTGAACACTGAAGCTTTCTTT. It specifies CSVEMSLNTEAFF. Variable domain in full (rest from reference TRBV29-1 and TRBJ1-1): SAVISQKPSRDICQRGTSLTIQCQVDSQVTMMFWYRQQPGQSLTLIATANQGSEATYESGFVIDKFPISRPNLTFSTLTVSNMSPEDSSIYLCSVEMSLNTEAFFGQGTRLTVV.

The CDR3 protein is CASRELENQPQHF. The CDR3 DNA reads as TGTGCCAGCAGGGAGCTGGAGAATCAGCCCCAGCATTTT. The chain joins TRBV6-5 to TRBJ1-5; D remains ambiguous. CDR1 and CDR2 from the germline V gene are MNHEY and SVGAGI. The CDR3 extends over 13 amino acids. V was shortened by 6 bases and J by 4 bases, with 10 bases between the two germline ends.

V gene TRBV4-3 combines with J gene TRBJ1-2; a possible D gene is TRBD1 (5 bases). CDR3 length: 15 amino acids. V lost 0 bases, J lost 4 bases, and 12 bases lay in between. From germline, CDR1 is LGHNA and CDR2 YSLEER. Here the CDR3 reads CASSQDRQGSYGYTF. The DNA for the CDR3 is TGCGCCAGCAGCCAAGATCGGCAGGGTAGCTATGGCTACACCTTC.

The V and J genes are TRBV7-9 and TRBJ2-1, with D possibly being TRBD2 (6 bases). Germline CDR1 reads SEHNR; CDR2 reads FQNEAQ (reference sequence). Trimming took 6 bases from V and 7 from J, leaving 7 bases between them. The CDR3 has 11 amino acids. The CDR3 loop is CASRLANEQFF. DNA of the CDR3: TGTGCCAGCAGACTAGCAAATGAGCAGTTCTTC.

The chain combines TRBV2 with TRBJ2-2, with D unclear. Germline CDR1 SNHLY, CDR2 FYNNEI. CDR3 length: 15 residues. Trimming took 3 bases from V and 0 from J, leaving 8 bases between them. The DNA of the CDR3 is TGTGCCAGCAGTGAGTTAGAACCGAACACCGGGGAGCTGTTTTTT. It encodes CASSELEPNTGELFF.

The CDR3 sequence is CASSLGQGARGDGYTF. CDR3 in DNA: TGTGCCAGCAGTCTAGGACAGGGGGCGCGGGGGGACGGCTACACCTTC. V and J are TRBV5-8 and TRBJ1-2; 11 bases fit TRBD1. Per the germline V gene, CDR1 is SGHTS and CDR2 is YDEGEE. The J segment lost 8 bases and the V segment lost 5 bases, leaving 14 bases of the junction unmatched. The CDR3 has 16 amino acids.

The genes are TRBV5-1 and TRBJ1-4; 7 nucleotides agree with TRBD1. Germline V lookup: CDR1 SGHRS, CDR2 YFSETQ. The CDR3 totals 14 residues. Unmatched junction bases numbered 5, after V lost 0 bases and J lost 9 bases. The CDR3 sequence: CASSLDRGAQKLFF. In DNA, the CDR3 is TGCGCCAGCAGCTTGGACAGGGGAGCGCAAAAACTGTTTTTT.

This clone was seen only a few times. The rearrangement uses TRBV6-5 and TRBJ1-6; 7 bases align to TRBD1. Per the germline V gene, CDR1 is MNHEY and CDR2 is SVGAGI. V shed 6 bases and J 15 bases; nucleotides not matched to a gene: 8. This CDR3 is 12 amino acids long. In DNA, the CDR3 is TGTGCCAGCAGCTCCGTCACAGGGGACCTCCACTTT. It is translated as CASSSVTGDLHF.

DNA of the CDR3: TGTGCCAGCAGCTTTGACCGACAGGGTCAAGAGACCCAGTACTTC. It specifies CASSFDRQGQETQYF. The chain has TRBV7-9 and TRBJ2-5, with 7 bases identical to TRBD1. The germline V gene has CDR1 SEHNR and CDR2 FQNEAQ (reference sequence). With 3 bases clipped from V and 2 bases from J, the junction kept 6 bases outside the gene matches. CDR3 length equals 15 residues.

The J gene is TRBJ2-1, the V gene TRBV11-2, with D perhaps matching TRBD2 (5 bases). The CDR3 sequence is 15 residues long. V was pared by 4 bases and J by 0 bases, with 10 bases between. Germline CDR1 and CDR2: SGHAT and FQNNGV. CDR3 DNA: TGTGCCAGCAGCTCGACGGGGAGCTCCTACAATGAGCAGTTCTTC. Translating gives CASSSTGSSYNEQFF.

The chain links TRBV2 to TRBJ1-4, with 7 bases lining up with TRBD1. The J segment lost 0 bases and the V segment lost 4 bases, leaving 14 bases of the junction unmatched. Germline V lookup: CDR1 SNHLY, CDR2 FYNNEI. The CDR3 runs 19 residues. The CDR3 protein is CASSVPGQRTEATNEKLFF. The CDR3 region has the DNA TGTGCCAGCAGTGTACCGGGACAGAGAACCGAGGCAACTAATGAAAAACTGTTTTTT. Full variable domain (outside the CDR3, taken from reference TRBV2 and TRBJ1-4): EPEVTQTPSHQVTQMGQEVILRCVPISNHLYFYWYRQILGQKVEFLVSFYNNEISEKSEIFDDQFSVERPDGSNFTLKIRSTKLEDSAMYFCASSVPGQRTEATNEKLFFGSGTQLSVL.

The rearrangement links TRBV9 to TRBJ1-2; D gene unclear. The CDR3 is 17 amino acids. V lost 3 bases, J lost 2 bases, and 20 bases lay in between. From germline, CDR1 is SGDLS and CDR2 YYNGEE. The CDR3 spells CASSARGADVVNYGYTF. In nucleotides, the CDR3 is TGTGCCAGCAGCGCCCGGGGTGCCGATGTGGTGAACTATGGCTACACCTTC.